This T cell receptor (beta chain) was captured in a study of blood T cells in healthy people across ages. V was clipped by 5 bases and J by 5 bases; unmatched bases: 7. The CDR3 runs 13 residues. CDR1 is DFQATT, CDR2 SNEGSKA, per germline (reference sequence). Samples each had at least 5.5 micrograms of total RNA extracted. As regards this clonotype: Its antigen remains unidentified.

General study results and limits: No conclusive comparison of naive versus antigen-experienced cells was possible with unsorted PBMCs. Unknown CMV status may confound age-related changes in expanded clones.

Then a second PCR, running roughly 7 to 11 cycles, was carried out with a sample-barcoded 5' primer and a J-beta primer mix. Paired-end reads containing CDR3 totaled no fewer than 2.5 million for each sample. A single record per CDR3 protein comes from TCRdb applying MiXCR to the 5' RACE reads. Of around 320,000 distinct CDR3 sequences listed, around 30% were seen once; the top ten hold approximately 29%. Sequencing was performed on blood. This chain links TRBV20-1 with TRBJ2-5; 8 nucleotides align to TRBD1. This receptor was obtained from a woman in her seventies in good health. The chain's CDR3 is CSAGQGARETQYF. The CDR3 region has the DNA TGCAGTGCTGGTCAGGGGGCTAGGGAGACCCAGTACTTC.